This T cell receptor beta chain was found in a study of cytomegalovirus exposure and HLA in healthy donors. CDR1 and CDR2 (germline): MNHEY, SVGAGI. Trimming removed 6 bases from V and 2 bases from J, with 13 bases in between. This CDR3 has 15 residues. The PCR employed 60 Vbeta primers together with 13 Jbeta primers. Using immunoSEQ multiplex PCR, the repertoire was profiled, and TCRdb retains in-frame clones only, with some absent. The table records 130,000 or so clones, roughly 74% of them present only once. The TCR originated in a man in his forties or fifties in good health and CMV-seropositive. Specimen: PBMCs. This chain connects TRBV6-5 to TRBJ1-4; no clear D. CDR3: CASSEYRVTNEKLFF. The CDR3 DNA is TGTGCCAGCAGCGAATACCGCGTCACTAATGAAAAACTGTTTTTT.